One and the same sample provided the 24 T cell receptor beta chains below, sequenced in a study of monozygotic twins with inflammatory bowel disease. From the 5' RACE reads, TCRdb lists one entry per CDR3 protein and no DNA. Its table lists around 200,000 distinct CDR3 sequences. The sample was blood. Receptors were obtained from a human donor with ulcerative colitis or Crohn's disease, or a healthy co-twin of an affected twin (not recorded which).

The chain links TRBV5-1 to TRBJ2-5; there is no DNA to check the TCRdb D call of TRBD2. Germline V lookup: CDR1 SGHRS, CDR2 YFSETQ. The CDR3 extends over 15 amino acids. The CDR3 loop is CASRPGLAGAETQYF.

The chain joins TRBV11-2 to TRBJ2-3. The V gene's germline CDR1 is SGHAT and CDR2 FQNNGV. The CDR3 is 14 amino acids. This CDR3 is CASSFRTSTDTQYF.

This rearrangement joins TRBV6-5 to TRBJ1-2; TCRdb's D gene call, TRBD1, goes unchecked for lack of DNA. Germline assignment: CDR1 MNHEY and CDR2 SVGAGI. The length of the CDR3 is 15 residues. CDR3: CASSYSAGINYGYTF.

The rearrangement uses TRBV7-8 and TRBJ1-2. CDR3 length: 16 residues. CDR1 SGHVS and CDR2 FQNEAQ come from the germline V gene. The CDR3 protein is CASTHRQGRPDYGYTF.

The chain uses TRBV3-1 and TRBJ1-3. The CDR3 contains 15 residues. Per the germline V gene, CDR1 is LGHDT and CDR2 is YNNKEL (reference sequence). The CDR3 here is CASSQRATPGNTIYF.

The V call is TRBV19, the J call TRBJ1-2. Per the germline V gene, CDR1 is LNHDA and CDR2 is SQIVND (reference sequence). This CDR3 has 13 amino acids. This chain's CDR3 is CASSNPENYGYTF.

The chain couples TRBV2 to TRBJ2-5. The germline V gene has CDR1 SNHLY and CDR2 FYNNEI. The CDR3 has 11 amino acids. CDR3 sequence reads: CASTPTETQYF. Drawing the rest from reference TRBV2 and TRBJ2-5, the complete variable domain is EPEVTQTPSHQVTQMGQEVILRCVPISNHLYFYWYRQILGQKVEFLVSFYNNEISEKSEIFDDQFSVERPDGSNFTLKIRSTKLEDSAMYFCASTPTETQYFGPGTRLLVL.

The chain uses TRBV6-5 and TRBJ1-1. Per the germline V gene, CDR1 is MNHEY and CDR2 is SVGAGI. CDR3 size: 12 residues. CDR3 amino acids: CASSSGWTEAFF.

This chain connects TRBV5-1 to TRBJ1-3; TCRdb proposes TRBD1, but this gene call is untestable without DNA. The CDR3 is 15 residues long. Germline CDR1 SGHRS, CDR2 YFSETQ. The CDR3 protein is CASSPMGQTGNTIYF.

J is TRBJ2-3 and V is TRBV20-1; TCRdb picks TRBD1, but there is no DNA to check that call. The CDR3 runs to 16 residues. Germline V gene lookup returns CDR1 DFQATT and CDR2 SNEGSKA (reference sequence). CDR3 region: CSARDPPGGGIDTQYF.

V usage is TRBV3-1 and J usage is TRBJ2-5; TCRdb reports TRBD1, a call that lacks DNA to check it against. This CDR3 is built from 13 residues. From germline, CDR1 is LGHDT and CDR2 YNNKEL (reference sequence). CDR3 protein: CASSYGGQETQYF.

This chain links TRBV6-1 with TRBJ2-7; TCRdb reports TRBD1, a call that lacks DNA to check it against. The CDR3 contains 14 residues. In germline, CDR1 is MNHNS, CDR2 SASEGT. The CDR3 sequence is CASSESTGGYEQYF.

This chain uses TRBV5-1 with TRBJ2-7; TCRdb lists TRBD1, though no DNA is available to test this call. Germline V gene lookup returns CDR1 SGHRS and CDR2 YFSETQ. This CDR3 is 13 amino acids long. The CDR3 here is CASSVREGNEQYF.

The J gene is TRBJ2-2, the V gene TRBV7-3; TCRdb selects TRBD1, and the lack of DNA leaves this call unchecked. Germline V gives CDR1 SGHTA, CDR2 FQGTGA. The CDR3 has 17 residues. CDR3 sequence reads: CASSPGWGGLNTGELFF. Drawing the rest from reference TRBV7-3 and TRBJ2-2, the complete variable domain is GAGVSQTPSNKVTEKGKYVELRCDPISGHTALYWYRQSLGQGPEFLIYFQGTGAADDSGLPNDRFFAVRPEGSVSTLKIQRTERGDSAVYLCASSPGWGGLNTGELFFGEGSRLTVL.

The genes are TRBV5-1 and TRBJ2-1. This CDR3 has 12 residues. Germline V gives CDR1 SGHRS, CDR2 YFSETQ. CDR3 in amino acids: CASSFSDNEQFF.

The rearrangement joins TRBV6-1 to TRBJ2-6; lacking DNA, the TRBD2 call made by TCRdb goes unchecked. Per the germline V gene, CDR1 is MNHNS and CDR2 is SASEGT. The CDR3 totals 15 residues. The chain's CDR3 is CASSRSGGWDNVLTF.

V gene TRBV4-1 combines with J gene TRBJ2-3. This CDR3 is 16 amino acids long. Germline V gene sequence: CDR1 MGHRA, CDR2 YSYEKL. The CDR3 loop reads CASSQVGRSYTDTQYF.

CDR3 protein: CASSWTGGEQFF. The chain links TRBV19 to TRBJ2-1; no DNA is available, so the TRBD2 call from TCRdb remains unchecked. There are 12 residues in the CDR3. Per the germline V gene, CDR1 is LNHDA and CDR2 is SQIVND (reference sequence).

V is TRBV6-1 and J is TRBJ1-2; TCRdb lists TRBD1, though no DNA is available to test this call. In germline, CDR1 is MNHNS, CDR2 SASEGT. The CDR3 has 14 amino acids. The CDR3 spells CASKSRQGVYGYTF.

V is TRBV11-2 and J is TRBJ2-7; the TCRdb call, TRBD1, lacks DNA for checking. Germline assignment: CDR1 SGHAT and CDR2 FQNNGV. The CDR3 runs to 13 residues. CDR3 loop: CASSWGGSYEQYF.

CDR3 sequence reads: CASSLARDRGMAEAFF. This rearrangement joins TRBV7-2 to TRBJ1-1; TCRdb's D call of TRBD1 is untestable without DNA. The CDR3 length is 16 residues. Germline CDR1 is SGHTA and CDR2 is FQGNSA.

The chain uses TRBV5-4 and TRBJ2-1; absent DNA, TCRdb's TRBD2 call cannot be checked. Germline V gene sequence: CDR1 SGHNT, CDR2 YYREEE (reference sequence). This CDR3 comprises 16 residues. The CDR3 sequence is CASSLVRGVGYNEQFF.

This sequence joins TRBV6-1 and TRBJ1-5; lacking DNA, the TRBD1 call made by TCRdb goes unchecked. Germline loops: CDR1 MNHNS, CDR2 SASEGT. The length of the CDR3 is 15 residues. This CDR3 is CASSLSGTVNQPQHF.

The V gene is TRBV4-2, the J gene TRBJ1-1; TCRdb gives TRBD1 as the D gene, but with no DNA this cannot be confirmed. CDR3 length: 15 amino acids. Germline assignment: CDR1 LGHNA and CDR2 YNFKEQ. This chain's CDR3 is CASSEVGGYNTEAFF.